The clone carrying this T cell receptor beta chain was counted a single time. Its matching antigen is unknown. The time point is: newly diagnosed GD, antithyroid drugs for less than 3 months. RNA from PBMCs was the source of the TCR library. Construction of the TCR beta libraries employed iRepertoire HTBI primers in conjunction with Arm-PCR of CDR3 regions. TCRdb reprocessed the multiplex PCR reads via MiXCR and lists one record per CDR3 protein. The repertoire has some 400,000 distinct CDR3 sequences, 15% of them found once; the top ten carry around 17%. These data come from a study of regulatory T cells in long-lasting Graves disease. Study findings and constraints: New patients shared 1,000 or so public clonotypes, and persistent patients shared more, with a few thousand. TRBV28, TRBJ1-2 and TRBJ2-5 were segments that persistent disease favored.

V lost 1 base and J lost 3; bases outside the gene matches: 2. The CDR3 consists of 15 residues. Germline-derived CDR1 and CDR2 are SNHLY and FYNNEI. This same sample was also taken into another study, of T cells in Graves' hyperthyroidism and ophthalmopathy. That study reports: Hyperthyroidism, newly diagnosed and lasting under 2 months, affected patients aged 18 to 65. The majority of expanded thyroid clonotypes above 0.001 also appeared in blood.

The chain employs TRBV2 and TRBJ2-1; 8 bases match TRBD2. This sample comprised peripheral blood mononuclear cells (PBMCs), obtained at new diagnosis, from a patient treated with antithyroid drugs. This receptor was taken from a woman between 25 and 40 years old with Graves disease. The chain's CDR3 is CASSEETSVYNEQFF. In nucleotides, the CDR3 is TGTGCCAGCAGTGAAGAGACTAGCGTCTACAATGAGCAGTTCTTC.